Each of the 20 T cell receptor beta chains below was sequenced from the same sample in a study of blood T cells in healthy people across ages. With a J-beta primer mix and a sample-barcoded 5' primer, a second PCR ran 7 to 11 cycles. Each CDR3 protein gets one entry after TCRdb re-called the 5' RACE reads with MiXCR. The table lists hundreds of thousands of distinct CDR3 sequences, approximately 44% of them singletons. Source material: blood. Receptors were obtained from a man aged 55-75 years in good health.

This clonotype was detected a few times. The CDR3: CASSLVVGADTQYF. In DNA form, the CDR3 reads TGTGCCAGCAGCTTAGTGGTCGGAGCGGATACGCAGTATTTT. The rearrangement links TRBV7-2 to TRBJ2-3; no clear D. The germline V gene has CDR1 SGHTA and CDR2 FQGNSA. The CDR3 sequence is 14 residues long. V dropped 1 base and J dropped 6 bases, with 11 bases sitting between them.

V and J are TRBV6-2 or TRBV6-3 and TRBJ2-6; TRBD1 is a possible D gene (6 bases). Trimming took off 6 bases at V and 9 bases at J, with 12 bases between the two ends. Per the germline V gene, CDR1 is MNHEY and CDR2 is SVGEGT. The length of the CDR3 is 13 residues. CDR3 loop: CASRRGGGNVLTF. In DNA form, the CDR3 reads TGTGCCAGCAGACGAGGGGGTGGCAACGTCCTGACTTTC.

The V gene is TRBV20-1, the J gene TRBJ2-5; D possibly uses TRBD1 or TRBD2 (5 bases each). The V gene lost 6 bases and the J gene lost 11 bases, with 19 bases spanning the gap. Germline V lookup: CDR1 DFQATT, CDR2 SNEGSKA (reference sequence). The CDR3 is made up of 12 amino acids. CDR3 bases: TGCAGTGCACGCCGGGACGGCTCGGCGCAGTACTTC. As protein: CSARRDGSAQYF.

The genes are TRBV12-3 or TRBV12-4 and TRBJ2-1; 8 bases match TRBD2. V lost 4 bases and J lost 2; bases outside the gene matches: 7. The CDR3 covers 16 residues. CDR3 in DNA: TGTGCCAGCAGTTCCCCCGGGGGGGGCGCCTACAATGAGCAGTTCTTC. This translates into CASSSPGGGAYNEQFF.

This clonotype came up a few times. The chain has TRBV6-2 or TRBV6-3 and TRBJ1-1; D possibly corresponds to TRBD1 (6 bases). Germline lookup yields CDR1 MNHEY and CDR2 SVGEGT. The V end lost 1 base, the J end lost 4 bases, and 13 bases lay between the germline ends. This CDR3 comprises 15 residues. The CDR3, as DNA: TGTGCCAGCAGTTACTACTCAGGGGTTCGCACTGAAGCTTTCTTT. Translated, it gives CASSYYSGVRTEAFF.

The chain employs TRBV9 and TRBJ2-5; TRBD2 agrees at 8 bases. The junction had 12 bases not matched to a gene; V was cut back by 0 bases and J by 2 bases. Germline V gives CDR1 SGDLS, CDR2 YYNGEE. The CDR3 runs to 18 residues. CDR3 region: CASSVGSRAGVKQETQYF. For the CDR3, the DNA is TGTGCCAGCAGCGTAGGTTCTAGAGCGGGGGTAAAACAAGAGACCCAGTACTTC. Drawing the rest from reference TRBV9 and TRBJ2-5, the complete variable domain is DSGVTQTPKHLITATGQRVTLRCSPRSGDLSVYWYQQSLDQGLQFLIQYYNGEERAKGNILERFSAQQFPDLHSELNLSSLELGDSALYFCASSVGSRAGVKQETQYFGPGTRLLVL.

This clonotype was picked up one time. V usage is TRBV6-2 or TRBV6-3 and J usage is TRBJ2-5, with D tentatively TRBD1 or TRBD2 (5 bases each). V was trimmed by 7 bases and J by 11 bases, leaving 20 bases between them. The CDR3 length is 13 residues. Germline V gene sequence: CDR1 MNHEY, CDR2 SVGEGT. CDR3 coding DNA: TGTGCCAGCAAGGACTCCGGACCTGAGGGGCAGTACTTC. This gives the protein CASKDSGPEGQYF.

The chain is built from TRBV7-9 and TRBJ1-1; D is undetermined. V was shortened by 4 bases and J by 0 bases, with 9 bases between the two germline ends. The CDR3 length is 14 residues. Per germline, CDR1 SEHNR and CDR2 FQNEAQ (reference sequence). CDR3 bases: TGTGCCAGCAGCTCCCAGGTTATGAACACTGAAGCTTTCTTT. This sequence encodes CASSSQVMNTEAFF.

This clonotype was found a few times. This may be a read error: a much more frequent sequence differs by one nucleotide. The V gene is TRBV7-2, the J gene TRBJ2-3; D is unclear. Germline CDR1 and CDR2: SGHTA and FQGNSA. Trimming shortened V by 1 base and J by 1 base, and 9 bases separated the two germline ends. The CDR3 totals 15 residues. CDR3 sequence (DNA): TGTGCCAGCAGCTTAGGACGAGCCGGCACAGATACGCAGTATTTT. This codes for CASSLGRAGTDTQYF.

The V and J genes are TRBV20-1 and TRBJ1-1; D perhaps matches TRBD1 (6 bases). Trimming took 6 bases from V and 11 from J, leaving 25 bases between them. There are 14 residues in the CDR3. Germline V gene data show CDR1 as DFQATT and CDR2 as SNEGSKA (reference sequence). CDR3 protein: CSAAIRGVHSGAFF. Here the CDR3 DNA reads TGCAGTGCAGCGATCAGGGGCGTACATAGTGGGGCTTTCTTT.

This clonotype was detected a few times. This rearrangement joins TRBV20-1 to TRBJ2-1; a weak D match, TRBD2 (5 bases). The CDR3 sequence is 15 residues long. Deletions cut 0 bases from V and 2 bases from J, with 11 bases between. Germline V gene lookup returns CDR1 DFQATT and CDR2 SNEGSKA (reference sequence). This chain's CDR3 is CSARDLAGAYNEQFF. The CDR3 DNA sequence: TGCAGTGCTAGAGATCTAGCAGGCGCCTACAATGAGCAGTTCTTC.

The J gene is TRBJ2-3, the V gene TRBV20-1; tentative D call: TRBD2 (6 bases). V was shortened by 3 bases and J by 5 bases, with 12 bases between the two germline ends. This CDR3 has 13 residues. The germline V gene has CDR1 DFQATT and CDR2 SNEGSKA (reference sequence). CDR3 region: CSARHSGLDTQYF. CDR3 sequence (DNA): TGCAGTGCTAGGCATAGCGGACTAGATACGCAGTATTTT.

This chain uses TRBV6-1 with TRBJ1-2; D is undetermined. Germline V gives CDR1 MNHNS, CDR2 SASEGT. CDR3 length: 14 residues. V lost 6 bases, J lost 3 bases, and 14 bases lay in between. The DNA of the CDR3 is TGTGCCAGCAGAGGCCGGGCGGTTCACTATGGCTACACCTTC. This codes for CASRGRAVHYGYTF.

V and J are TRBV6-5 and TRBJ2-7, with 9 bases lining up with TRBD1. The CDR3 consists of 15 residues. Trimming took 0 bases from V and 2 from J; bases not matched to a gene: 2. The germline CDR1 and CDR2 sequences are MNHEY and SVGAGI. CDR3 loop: CASSYSRTGAYEQYF. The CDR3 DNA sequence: TGTGCCAGCAGTTACTCGAGGACAGGGGCCTACGAGCAGTACTTC.

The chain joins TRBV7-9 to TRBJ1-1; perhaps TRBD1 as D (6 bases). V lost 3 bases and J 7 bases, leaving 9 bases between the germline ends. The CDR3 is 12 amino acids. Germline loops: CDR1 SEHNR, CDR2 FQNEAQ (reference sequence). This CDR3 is CASSLGALEAFF. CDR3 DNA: TGTGCCAGCAGCTTGGGGGCCCTTGAAGCTTTCTTT.

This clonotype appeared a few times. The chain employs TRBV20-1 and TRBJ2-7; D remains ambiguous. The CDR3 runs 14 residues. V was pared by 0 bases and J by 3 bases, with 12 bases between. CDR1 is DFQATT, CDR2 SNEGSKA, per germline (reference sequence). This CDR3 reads CSARDGDTDYEQYF. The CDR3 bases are TGCAGTGCTAGAGATGGAGACACAGACTACGAGCAGTACTTC.

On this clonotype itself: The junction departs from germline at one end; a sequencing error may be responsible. The chain's CDR3 is CTLRDTLGTQYF. CDR3 in DNA: TGTACTCTTAGGGACACACTCGGGACCCAGTACTTC. The chain recombines TRBV20-1 with TRBJ2-7, with D possibly TRBD1 on 6 matching bases. The last part of the DNA fits TRBJ2-5 better; the J call may be wrong. The CDR3 totals 12 residues. The germline V gene has CDR1 DFQATT and CDR2 SNEGSKA (reference sequence).

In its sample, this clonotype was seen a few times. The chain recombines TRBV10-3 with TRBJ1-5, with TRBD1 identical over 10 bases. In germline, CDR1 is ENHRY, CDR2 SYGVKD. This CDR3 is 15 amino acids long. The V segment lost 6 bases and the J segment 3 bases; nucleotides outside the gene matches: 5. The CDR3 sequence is CAISPGQGTNQPQHF. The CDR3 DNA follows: TGTGCCATCAGCCCGGGACAGGGGACCAATCAGCCCCAGCATTTT.

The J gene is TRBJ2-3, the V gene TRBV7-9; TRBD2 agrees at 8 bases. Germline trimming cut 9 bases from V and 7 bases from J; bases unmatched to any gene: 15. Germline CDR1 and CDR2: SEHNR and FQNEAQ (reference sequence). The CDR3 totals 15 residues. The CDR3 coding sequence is TGTGCCAGTGGGTCGTTTGCGGGGGGCATGAATACGCAGTATTTT. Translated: CASGSFAGGMNTQYF.

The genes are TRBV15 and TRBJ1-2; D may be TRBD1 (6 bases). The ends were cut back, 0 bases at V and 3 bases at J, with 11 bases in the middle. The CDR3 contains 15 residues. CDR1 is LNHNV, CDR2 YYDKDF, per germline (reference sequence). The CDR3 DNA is TGTGCCACCAGCAGAGATCTCAGGGGAGACTATGGCTACACCTTC. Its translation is CATSRDLRGDYGYTF.